This section outlines one T cell receptor beta chain sequence together with its context. What it recognizes is unknown. When naive CD8 T cells were sorted, they were gated as CD8+CD4-CCR7+CD45RA+. This record belongs to a study of molecular identifiers for immune sequencing clone quantification. Study as a whole: Four portions were sequenced after RNA from about 20,000 or 100,000 naive CD8 cells was split five ways in replicates. General study results and limits: Amid 750,000 to 1,000,000 naive cells, spiked Jurkat TCR RNA from one cell was reportedly still detectable.

The germline V and J ends were trimmed by 0 bases and 16 bases, with 13 bases remaining between them. Germline V gene lookup returns CDR1 PRHDT and CDR2 FYEKMQ (reference sequence). The CDR3 consists of 12 residues. Preparation methods for the bulk TCR libraries were those previously described, with listed TCR primers. TCRdb processed the PCR reads anew with MiXCR; each CDR3 protein has one entry. Seen here are 53,000 or so distinct CDR3 sequences, approximately 40% observed once, and the top ten hold 3.5% to 4%. Specimen: naive CD8+ T cells from blood, with Jurkat cell RNA spiked in. The sample's subset: FACS-sorted CD8+CD4-CCR7+CD45RA+ naive T cells. This clonotype originated in a human donor in good health. Some libraries in this study had Jurkat cell RNA spiked in. The gene calls are TRBV13 and TRBJ1-5, with D possibly TRBD1 on 5 matching bases. CDR3 in DNA: TGTGCCAGCAGCTTAGGTCGGCAGGGCCAACATTTT. Translating it yields CASSLGRQGQHF.